One sample yielded the 23 T cell receptor beta chains listed below, sequenced in a study of T cell responses to AZD1222 COVID-19 vaccine. Profiled with immunoSEQ multiplex PCR; TCRdb holds only in-frame clones, not every one. The sample consists of about 100,000 clones, around 95% of them appearing once. The input for sequencing was peripheral blood, taken on day 0 of AZD1222 vaccination. Receptors were obtained from an adult in good health.

The chain carries TRBV6-5 and TRBJ2-4; a weak D match, TRBD2 (6 bases). Looked up from germline, CDR1 is MNHEY and CDR2 is SVGAGI. The CDR3 is 15 amino acids. V was shortened by 6 bases and J by 6 bases, with 18 bases between the two germline ends. As DNA, the CDR3 is TGTGCCAGCAGGGAGGGACGGACCCCCGGAAACATTCAGTACTTC. It yields the protein CASREGRTPGNIQYF.

The genes are TRBV5-5 and TRBJ1-4, with a possible D match to TRBD1 (5 bases). CDR3 length: 15 amino acids. V lost 0 bases, J lost 7 bases, and 13 bases lay in between. Germline V gene data show CDR1 as SGHKS and CDR2 as YYEKEE (reference sequence). For the CDR3, the DNA is TGTGCCAGCAGCTTGGAGGGAGGGGCCGGTGAAAAACTGTTTTTT. This encodes CASSLEGGAGEKLFF.

There are a few counts of this clone. V and J are TRBV9 and TRBJ1-2, with TRBD1 matching 10 bases. This CDR3 region has 14 residues. Germline V gene sequence: CDR1 SGDLS, CDR2 YYNGEE. Losses at the gene ends were 3 bases for V and 11 bases for J; bases not matched to a gene: 10. CDR3 DNA: TGTGCCAGCAGCGCGACAGGGGGCGCGGTCGGGTACACCTTC. As protein: CASSATGGAVGYTF. Full variable domain (remainder filled in from reference TRBV9 and TRBJ1-2): DSGVTQTPKHLITATGQRVTLRCSPRSGDLSVYWYQQSLDQGLQFLIQYYNGEERAKGNILERFSAQQFPDLHSELNLSSLELGDSALYFCASSATGGAVGYTFGSGTRLTVV.

This chain uses TRBV19 with TRBJ1-1; no clear D gene. Germline lookup yields CDR1 LNHDA and CDR2 SQIVND (reference sequence). Deletions cut 5 bases from V and 0 bases from J, with 10 bases between. CDR3 length equals 14 residues. The CDR3 bases are TGTGCCAGTAGTCGATCCAGGCTGAACACTGAAGCTTTCTTT. This translates into CASSRSRLNTEAFF.

This rearrangement joins TRBV4-1 to TRBJ1-6; no definite D call. The ends were cut back, 4 bases at V and 7 bases at J, with 5 bases in the middle. The CDR3 runs 12 residues. CDR1 MGHRA and CDR2 YSYEKL come from the germline V gene. Here the CDR3 DNA reads TGCGCCAGCAGCCGAACCAATTCACCCCTCCACTTT. Its translation: CASSRTNSPLHF.

This chain connects TRBV11-3 to TRBJ1-1; 8 bases are shared with TRBD1. Trimming removed 0 bases from V and 6 bases from J; junction bases left unmatched: 6. Germline lookup yields CDR1 SGHNT and CDR2 YENEEA. This CDR3 is built from 15 residues. This CDR3 reads CASSLEPQGAPEAFF. For the CDR3, the DNA is TGTGCCAGCAGCTTAGAACCCCAGGGGGCCCCTGAAGCTTTCTTT.

The rearrangement uses TRBV19 and TRBJ2-3; 9 bases agree with TRBD1. CDR3 size: 15 residues. Germline V CDR1 and CDR2: LNHDA, SQIVND (reference sequence). Unmatched junction bases numbered 4, after V lost 2 bases and J lost 4 bases. CDR3 residues: CASSIRTGEADTQYF. In DNA, the CDR3 is TGTGCCAGTAGTATACGGACAGGGGAAGCAGATACGCAGTATTTT. Full variable domain (missing parts from reference TRBV19 and TRBJ2-3): DGGITQSPKYLFRKEGQNVTLSCEQNLNHDAMYWYRQDPGQGLRLIYYSQIVNDFQKGDIAEGYSVSREKKESFPLTVTSAQKNPTAFYLCASSIRTGEADTQYFGPGTRLTVL.

This chain uses TRBV4-3 with TRBJ1-1, with 7 bases lining up with TRBD1. Germline lookup yields CDR1 LGHNA and CDR2 YSLEER. Trimming took 4 bases from V and 4 from J; bases not matched to a gene: 9. There are 15 residues in the CDR3. CDR3: CASSRGGLSSTEAFF. The DNA for the CDR3 is TGCGCCAGCAGCCGAGGGGGCCTGTCGAGCACTGAAGCTTTCTTT.

This clone has a single count. The V call is TRBV6-1, the J call TRBJ1-6; no firm D call. Trimming cost V 0 bases and J 7 bases, with 7 bases left between them. The germline V gene encodes CDR1 MNHNS and CDR2 SASEGT. The CDR3 covers 14 residues. The CDR3 sequence: CASSEAQNNSPLHF. CDR3 sequence (DNA): TGTGCCAGCAGTGAAGCACAGAACAATTCACCCCTCCACTTT.

The V call is TRBV3-1 (or the pseudogene TRBV3-2), the J call TRBJ2-1; TRBD2 matches at 8 bases. The J segment lost 5 bases and the V segment lost 7 bases, leaving 7 bases of the junction unmatched. Per the germline V gene, CDR1 is LGHDT and CDR2 is YNNKEL (reference sequence). The CDR3 consists of 14 residues. CDR3 sequence reads: CASTLAGLDNEQFF. CDR3 coding DNA: TGTGCCAGCACTTTAGCGGGACTTGACAATGAGCAGTTCTTC.

V usage is TRBV18 and J usage is TRBJ2-2; D is unresolved. Trimming removed 1 base from V and 6 bases from J, with 12 bases in between. The CDR3 covers 15 residues. Germline lookup yields CDR1 KGHSH and CDR2 LQKENI. The CDR3 DNA sequence: TGTGCCAGCTCACCACTTAATGACCCGTCCGGGGAGCTGTTTTTT. It is translated as CASSPLNDPSGELFF.

The chain joins TRBV6-5 to TRBJ1-1, with a weak D call TRBD1 (5 bases). V shed 7 bases and J shed 7 bases, with 10 bases lying between them. The CDR3 length is 11 residues. CDR1 is MNHEY, CDR2 SVGAGI, per germline. In DNA form, the CDR3 reads TGTGCCAGCACCCAGGGCGGTGAAGCTTTCTTT. It yields the protein CASTQGGEAFF.

The gene calls are TRBV5-4 and TRBJ2-4; 8 nucleotides align to TRBD1. This CDR3 region has 15 residues. Germline lookup yields CDR1 SGHNT and CDR2 YYREEE (reference sequence). Trimming cost V 3 bases and J 5 bases; bases outside gene matches: 7. The CDR3 spells CASSYLGQGENIQYF. CDR3 nucleotides: TGTGCCAGCAGCTACCTCGGACAGGGCGAAAACATTCAGTACTTC.

J is TRBJ1-5 and V is TRBV27; D gene uncertain. The ends were cut back, 2 bases at V and 7 bases at J, with 9 bases in the middle. This CDR3 is 13 amino acids long. Germline CDR1 is MNHEY and CDR2 is SMNVEV (reference sequence). The CDR3 reads CASSLVGNQPQHF. CDR3 DNA sequence: TGTGCCAGCAGTTTAGTAGGGAACCAGCCCCAGCATTTT.

This clone was seen once. CDR3 sequence: CASSLISLNTEAFF. The CDR3 DNA reads as TGTGCCAGCAGCCTAATATCACTGAACACTGAAGCTTTCTTT. This chain uses TRBV5-4 with TRBJ1-1; D remains unclear. The germline CDR1 and CDR2 sequences are SGHNT and YYREEE (reference sequence). Trimming pared 4 bases from V and 0 bases from J, leaving 10 bases between. CDR3 length equals 14 residues.

The rearrangement uses TRBV19 and TRBJ2-5, with a tentative D call TRBD2 (5 bases). V was shortened by 6 bases and J by 1 base, with 9 bases between the two germline ends. Germline-derived CDR1 and CDR2 are LNHDA and SQIVND (reference sequence). The CDR3 is 13 residues long. CDR3 region: CASRRDSQETQYF. The CDR3 bases are TGTGCCAGTAGACGGGATTCCCAAGAGACCCAGTACTTC. Full variable domain (outside the CDR3, taken from reference TRBV19 and TRBJ2-5): DGGITQSPKYLFRKEGQNVTLSCEQNLNHDAMYWYRQDPGQGLRLIYYSQIVNDFQKGDIAEGYSVSREKKESFPLTVTSAQKNPTAFYLCASRRDSQETQYFGPGTRLLVL.

The chain recombines TRBV6-1 with TRBJ2-7, with TRBD2 matching over 8 bases. V trimming: 3 bases; J trimming: 0 bases; junction bases outside the gene matches: 4. CDR3 length: 15 residues. Germline loops: CDR1 MNHNS, CDR2 SASEGT. Here the CDR3 reads CASSETSDSSYEQYF. The CDR3 nucleotides read TGTGCCAGCAGTGAGACTAGCGATAGCTCCTACGAGCAGTACTTC.

The chain has TRBV13 and TRBJ1-3; D is ambiguous. The germline CDR1 and CDR2 sequences are PRHDT and FYEKMQ (reference sequence). V gave up 5 bases and J gave up 3 bases, with 11 bases separating them. The CDR3 runs 14 residues. CDR3 region: CASSPPVGGNTIYF. The CDR3 region has the DNA TGTGCCAGCAGCCCCCCCGTAGGTGGAAACACCATATATTTT.

This clone was detected once. This rearrangement joins TRBV27 to TRBJ2-2; D is unresolved. Trimming took 5 bases from V and 8 from J, leaving 9 bases between them. This CDR3 contains 12 residues. Germline V gene data show CDR1 as MNHEY and CDR2 as SMNVEV (reference sequence). CDR3 protein: CASSPLTGELFF. As DNA, the CDR3 is TGTGCCAGCAGTCCCTTAACAGGGGAGCTGTTTTTT.

V usage is TRBV6-4 and J usage is TRBJ2-1; the match to TRBD2 covers 13 bases. The CDR3 sequence is 15 residues long. In germline, CDR1 is MRHNA, CDR2 SNTAGT. Losses at the gene ends were 4 bases for V and 6 bases for J; bases not matched to a gene: 3. The CDR3 here is CASSATSGGANEQFF. Written as DNA, the CDR3 is TGTGCCAGCAGTGCCACTAGCGGGGGGGCCAATGAGCAGTTCTTC.

The J gene is TRBJ2-1, the V gene TRBV6-4; TRBD2 matches at 11 bases. The J segment lost 4 bases and the V segment lost 6 bases, leaving 11 bases of the junction unmatched. CDR3 size: 17 residues. Germline V lookup: CDR1 MRHNA, CDR2 SNTAGT. Here the CDR3 reads CASSLLAGDPPYNEQFF. The CDR3 DNA reads TGTGCCAGCAGCTTACTAGCGGGAGATCCTCCTTACAATGAGCAGTTCTTC.

The chain combines TRBV19 with TRBJ1-1; TRBD1 might be the D (5 bases). There are 12 residues in the CDR3. Germline V gene data show CDR1 as LNHDA and CDR2 as SQIVND (reference sequence). With 6 bases removed from V and 3 bases from J, the gap between germline ends came to 8 bases. This CDR3 is CASRGTYTEAFF. The DNA for the CDR3 is TGTGCCAGTAGGGGGACTTACACTGAAGCTTTCTTT.

J is TRBJ2-4 and V is TRBV19; no firm D call. V was clipped by 8 bases and J by 2 bases, with 7 bases between them. The CDR3 totals 12 residues. The germline V gene has CDR1 LNHDA and CDR2 SQIVND (reference sequence). CDR3 bases: TGTGCCAGTCGTGGGACCAAAAACATTCAGTACTTC. Its translation is CASRGTKNIQYF. The full variable domain, completed using reference TRBV19 and TRBJ2-4, is DGGITQSPKYLFRKEGQNVTLSCEQNLNHDAMYWYRQDPGQGLRLIYYSQIVNDFQKGDIAEGYSVSREKKESFPLTVTSAQKNPTAFYLCASRGTKNIQYFGAGTRLSVL.